Below, one TCR beta chain is given with its context. The antigen remains unidentified. CDR3 size: 18 residues. The ends lost 1 base at V and 5 bases at J; junction bases unmatched: 11. Germline CDR1 reads SGHRS; CDR2 reads YFSETQ. Using immunoSEQ multiplex PCR, the repertoire was profiled, and TCRdb retains in-frame clones only, with some absent. This table holds some 2.1 million clones, roughly 94% found once. This sample stems from a study of shared clonotypes between healthy human individuals. Study results and limitations: Estimated richness was generally greater in naive than memory subsets. Enrolling few donors narrowed the genetic and exposure-history diversity that was represented.

V is TRBV5-1 and J is TRBJ2-3; TRBD2 agrees at 12 bases. Sequencing input: naive CD4+ T cells sorted from blood. Subset given: CD45RA+ positively selected. The source of this sequence is a man younger than 35 in good health. The CDR3 bases are TGCGCCAGCAGCTTGATCGCTCTAGCGGGGGGGGCCCGAGATACGCAGTATTTT. Protein product: CASSLIALAGGARDTQYF.